This TCR beta chain derives from a study of shared clonotypes between healthy human individuals. Germline CDR1 SEHNR, CDR2 FQNEAQ (reference sequence). This CDR3 contains 14 residues. V was clipped by 5 bases and J by 3 bases; unmatched bases: 6. This table comes from immunoSEQ multiplex PCR, and its TCRdb copy is limited to in-frame clones, with some not included. The sample has roughly 2.2 million clones; over 85% are singletons. With regard to this clone: As yet, its antigen is unknown. Other nucleotide sequences in the sample specify the same CDR3.

Whole-study findings and limits: Naive CD4 clonotypes were shared across several donors at about 5.2%.

The source of this sequence is a man aged 18 to 30 in good health. Some clones in this sample may be carry-over from other donors' samples. Source material: naive CD4+ T cells from PBMCs. The subset was: CD45RA+ positively selected. This chain uses TRBV7-9 with TRBJ2-7, with 8 nucleotides matching TRBD1. The CDR3 loop reads CASSPGQGFYEQYF. The CDR3 DNA follows: TGTGCCAGCAGCCCAGGACAGGGTTTCTACGAGCAGTACTTC.